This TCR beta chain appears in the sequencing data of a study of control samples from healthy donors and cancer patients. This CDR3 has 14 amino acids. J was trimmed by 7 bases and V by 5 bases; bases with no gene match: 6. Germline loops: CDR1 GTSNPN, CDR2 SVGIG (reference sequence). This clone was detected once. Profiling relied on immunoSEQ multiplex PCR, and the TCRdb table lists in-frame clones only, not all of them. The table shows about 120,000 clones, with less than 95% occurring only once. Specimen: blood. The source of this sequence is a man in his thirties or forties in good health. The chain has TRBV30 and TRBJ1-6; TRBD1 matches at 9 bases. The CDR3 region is CAWGGQGPNSPLHF. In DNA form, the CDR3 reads TGTGCCTGGGGGGGACAGGGTCCGAATTCACCCCTCCACTTT.